The rows below give T cell receptor beta chains drawn from one sample of a study of T-cell memory formation after mild COVID-19. TCRdb re-analysed the 5' RACE reads in MiXCR, keeping a single row per CDR3 protein. The data show roughly 300,000 distinct CDR3 sequences, about 17% seen once. Sequenced sample: PBMCs or a T cell subset sorted from them (not recorded which). Receptor source: a man between 18 and 29 years old who had mild COVID-19 (a few samples of this study predate the infection). Cell type and time point are not known. CDR3s leave out the opening cysteine and the closing phenylalanine or tryptophan.

cdr3_aa	v_call	j_call
ASSLMGQENNSPLH	TRBV5-1	TRBJ1-6
ASSAPRTGRQPQH	TRBV28	TRBJ1-5
ASSPGEYGYT	TRBV6-2/TRBV6-3	TRBJ1-2
ASSLVPGRFEDNEQF	TRBV18	TRBJ2-1
ASRAGQGDNEQF	TRBV6-5	TRBJ2-1
AWRALAGRTDTQY	TRBV30	TRBJ2-3
SVRRGREADEQY	TRBV20-1	TRBJ2-7
ASSSLAGTDTQY	TRBV6-5	TRBJ2-3
SAKQQNYGYT	TRBV20-1	TRBJ1-2
ATSGDYNEQF	TRBV24-1	TRBJ2-1
ASSPTGIVTDTQY	TRBV7-9	TRBJ2-3
ASSLRRGGPYEQY	TRBV7-2	TRBJ2-7
ASSLKEQY	TRBV2	TRBJ2-7
ASSSGQPTDTQY	TRBV5-1	TRBJ2-3
ASSSTGERNEKLF	TRBV7-2	TRBJ1-4
ASSPRTVQY	TRBV12-3/TRBV12-4	TRBJ2-4
ASSLDRYAYEQY	TRBV7-2	TRBJ2-7
ASRRTGDVYEQY	TRBV6-2/TRBV6-3	TRBJ2-7
ATGGGTEAF	TRBV6-2/TRBV6-3	TRBJ1-1
ASSWSGKTQY	TRBV3-1	TRBJ2-5
ASSSAGAGGTGELF	TRBV5-1	TRBJ2-2
AIGPGLETQY	TRBV10-3	TRBJ2-5
ASSLDRGIYGYT	TRBV11-2	TRBJ1-2
SARTGGDTEAF	TRBV20-1	TRBJ1-1
ATSRSPQVLSLQETQY	TRBV15	TRBJ2-5
ASSEVGAEAF	TRBV5-1	TRBJ1-1
ASLGSGGATGELF	TRBV6-6	TRBJ2-2
ASSARSWTQY	TRBV7-2	TRBJ2-5
ASSAGTSTTDTQY	TRBV7-3	TRBJ2-3
ASSDGWANEQF	TRBV25-1	TRBJ2-1
ASSSSRGTPAYGYT	TRBV7-2	TRBJ1-2
ASSQDNGAGDTQY	TRBV4-1	TRBJ2-3
SARPDNSYEQY	TRBV20-1	TRBJ2-7
ASRYTWRGIGAEAF	TRBV5-5	TRBJ1-1
ASSQGIANTEAF	TRBV4-1	TRBJ1-1
ASSFLGQLGRETQY	TRBV5-6	TRBJ2-5
SARGEAGPPGGEQF	TRBV20-1	TRBJ2-1
ASSQDGLALSTDTQY	TRBV4-1	TRBJ2-3
ASSFYAGGFEEKLF	TRBV7-9	TRBJ1-4